The rows below give T cell receptor beta chains drawn from one sample of a study of T cell clonotyping in hematopoietic cell transplantation. Data came from immunoSEQ multiplex PCR; TCRdb stores just in-frame clones and leaves some out. This sample has around 12,000 clones, with approximately 90% found just once. Material: peripheral blood mononuclear cells. These receptors were taken from a woman between 50 and 59 years old in good health. Some clones in this sample may be carry-over from other donors' samples. Both conserved end residues are part of each CDR3. The D gene is left open where the match is weak. For some rows the clone size is stated as once, few or many, or as a class when expanded; others skip it.

j_call v_call d_call clone_size cdr3_length cdr3_nt cdr3_aa
TRBJ2-7 TRBV7-9 - - 11 TGTGCCAGCAGCTTACGGTCCGAGCAGTACTTC CASSLRSEQYF
TRBJ2-2 TRBV11-3 - - 15 TGTGCCAGCAGCTTATGGGAAGTCCACACCGGGGAGCTGTTTTTT CASSLWEVHTGELFF
TRBJ2-2 TRBV11-2 - - 15 TGTGCCAGCAGCTTAGAACCGGGGTCCGCCGGGGAGCTGTTTTTT CASSLEPGSAGELFF
TRBJ2-2 TRBV7-2 - - 15 TGTGCCAGCAGCTTAAGGACCAGGGCCCGGGGGGAGCTGTTTTTT CASSLRTRARGELFF
TRBJ1-2 TRBV5-1 - once 14 TGCGCCAGCAGCCCAGCCCCCGACGCCTATGGCTACACCTTC CASSPAPDAYGYTF
TRBJ2-3 TRBV7-2 - - 13 TGTGCCGTGCGCGGCCTACGCACAGATACGCAGTATTTT CAVRGLRTDTQYF
TRBJ2-1 TRBV5-1 - - 16 TGCGCCAGCAGCTTGGCGTTCAGGGGCTCCTACAATGAGCAGTTCTTC CASSLAFRGSYNEQFF
TRBJ1-2 TRBV14 - once 13 TGTGCCAGCAGCCAAGTGGGGGCCTATGGCTACACCTTC CASSQVGAYGYTF
TRBJ1-1 TRBV10-3 - - 15 TGTGCCATCAGTCCCATGGACACCACGAACACTGAAGCTTTCTTT CAISPMDTTNTEAFF
TRBJ1-6 TRBV5-5 TRBD1 - 15 TGTGCCAGCAGCCTCTACGACAGGGTTAATTCACCCCTCCACTTT CASSLYDRVNSPLHF
TRBJ1-1 TRBV11-2 - - 15 TGTGCCAGCAGCTTCGAGGCAGGGCTGAACACTGAAGCTTTCTTT CASSFEAGLNTEAFF
TRBJ1-4 TRBV5-8 TRBD1 - 12 TGTGCCAGCAGCTTTACAGGGGATAGACTGTTTTTT CASSFTGDRLFF
TRBJ2-1 TRBV6-6 - - 13 TGTGCCAGCAGCGGGTTAGGGGACAATGAGCAGTTCTTC CASSGLGDNEQFF
TRBJ1-6 TRBV30 - once 13 TGTGCCTGGGGTTATCTATCCAATTCACCCCTCCACTTT CAWGYLSNSPLHF
TRBJ2-1 TRBV27 TRBD2 - 15 TGTGCCAGCAGTTTATCCGGGACTAGCCACAATGAGCAGTTCTTC CASSLSGTSHNEQFF
TRBJ1-3 TRBV28 TRBD1 - 17 TGTGCCAGCAGTCCCCTCGGACAGGTTGGGTATGGAAACACCATATATTTT CASSPLGQVGYGNTIYF
TRBJ2-2 TRBV7-2 TRBD2 - 15 TGTGCCAGCATATTTACTAGCGGGGGAACCGGGGAGCTGTTTTTT CASIFTSGGTGELFF
TRBJ1-1 TRBV7-8 - - 12 TGTGCCAGCAGCGCATTGACGGGGGTAGCTTTCTTT CASSALTGVAFF
TRBJ1-1 TRBV29-1 - - 13 TGCAGCGTTGCGAGGAACATGAACACTGAAGCTTTCTTT CSVARNMNTEAFF
TRBJ1-2 TRBV7-2 - - 13 TGTGCCAGCAGCTTAGAACAGGGAATTGGCTACACCTTC CASSLEQGIGYTF
TRBJ2-5 TRBV5-1 - once 17 TGCGCCAGCAGCAACCGGGACATGCATAGTCTGGGAGAGACCCAGTACTTC CASSNRDMHSLGETQYF
TRBJ1-3 TRBV19 - - 15 TGTGCCAGTAGTAGAGGGGACAACTCTGGAAACACCATATATTTT CASSRGDNSGNTIYF
TRBJ1-2 TRBV11-2 - - 16 TGTGCCAGCAGCTTAGAACCCACAGGAGGGGTCTATGGCTACACCTTC CASSLEPTGGVYGYTF
TRBJ2-7 TRBV11-1 - - 15 TGTGCCAGCAGCTTATATGGACCGAGCTCCTACGAGCAGTACTTC CASSLYGPSSYEQYF
TRBJ2-2 TRBV15 - - 16 TGTGCCACCAGCAGAGATTCCGGTATTCCCACCGGGGAGCTGTTTTTT CATSRDSGIPTGELFF
TRBJ2-5 TRBV7-6 TRBD1 - 15 TGTGCCAGCAGCCTCGGGACAGGTCCTCAAGAGACCCAGTACTTC CASSLGTGPQETQYF
TRBJ1-1 TRBV7-2 - - 11 TGTGCCAGCAGCACGAACACTGAAGCTTTCTTT CASSTNTEAFF
TRBJ1-2 TRBV5-5 - - 12 TGTGCCAGCAGCCGGACAGCGGATGGCTACACCTTC CASSRTADGYTF
TRBJ2-3 TRBV7-3 - - 14 TGTGCCAGCAGCTTAACAGCTAGCACAGATACGCAGTATTTT CASSLTASTDTQYF